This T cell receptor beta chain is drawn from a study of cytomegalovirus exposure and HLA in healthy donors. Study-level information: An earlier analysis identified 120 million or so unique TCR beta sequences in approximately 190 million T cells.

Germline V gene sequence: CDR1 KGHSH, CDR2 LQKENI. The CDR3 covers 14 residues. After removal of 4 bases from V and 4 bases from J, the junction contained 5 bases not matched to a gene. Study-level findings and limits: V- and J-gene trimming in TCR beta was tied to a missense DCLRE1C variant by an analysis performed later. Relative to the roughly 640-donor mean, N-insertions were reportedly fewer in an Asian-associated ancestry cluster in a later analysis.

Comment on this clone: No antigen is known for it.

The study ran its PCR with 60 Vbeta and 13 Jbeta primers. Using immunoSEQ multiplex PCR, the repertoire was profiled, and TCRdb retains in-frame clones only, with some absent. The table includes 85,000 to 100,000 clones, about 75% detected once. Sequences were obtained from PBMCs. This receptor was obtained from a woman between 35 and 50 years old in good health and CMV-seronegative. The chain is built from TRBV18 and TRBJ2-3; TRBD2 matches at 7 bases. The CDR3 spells CASSQIGGSDTQYF. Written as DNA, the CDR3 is TGTGCCAGCTCACAGATCGGGGGGTCAGATACGCAGTATTTT.